What follows describes a single TCR beta chain. What it binds is not known. Germline lookup yields CDR1 SGHRS and CDR2 YFSETQ. V was pared by 4 bases and J by 0 bases, with 16 bases between. The CDR3 is made up of 16 amino acids. The sample comes from a study of siplizumab effects on memory and regulatory T cells. Whole-study findings and limits: The mapping of alloreactive clones to unstimulated subsets covered only a minor fraction of them.

Clones were read by immunoSEQ multiplex PCR, and TCRdb kept only the in-frame ones, dropping some. The table shows 75,000 to 95,000 clones, with about 87% occurring only once. This chain uses TRBV5-1 with TRBJ1-2; the D is unclear. The sample was CD4+ T cells sorted from blood. This receptor was identified in a human donor in good health. The CDR3 DNA follows: TGCGCCAGCAGCCCGATTGGCCGGTTAGCTAACTATGGCTACACCTTC. Protein sequence: CASSPIGRLANYGYTF.